This T cell receptor beta chain was sequenced for a study of T-cell reconstitution after alpha-beta-depleted transplantation in children. Unique molecular identifiers were used to barcode this TCRbeta library. TCRdb re-called the PCR reads through MiXCR, storing one row per CDR3 protein. The sample records hundreds of thousands of distinct CDR3 sequences, over 9.5% being singletons. This CDR3 region has 14 residues. The germline V and J ends were trimmed by 0 bases and 4 bases, with 9 bases remaining between them. The germline gives CDR1 LGHNA, CDR2 YSLEER. This clonotype was seen at least ten times. The sequencing used PBMCs, collected before TCRalphabeta/CD19-depleted stem cell transplant. V is TRBV4-3 and J is TRBJ2-5; possibly TRBD2 for D (6 bases). This clonotype was obtained from a child aged 2-15 years with inherited bone marrow failure, due to receive a stem cell transplant. CDR3 amino acids: CASSQDRGRETQYF. The CDR3 bases are TGCGCCAGCAGCCAAGATCGGGGGAGAGAGACCCAGTACTTC.